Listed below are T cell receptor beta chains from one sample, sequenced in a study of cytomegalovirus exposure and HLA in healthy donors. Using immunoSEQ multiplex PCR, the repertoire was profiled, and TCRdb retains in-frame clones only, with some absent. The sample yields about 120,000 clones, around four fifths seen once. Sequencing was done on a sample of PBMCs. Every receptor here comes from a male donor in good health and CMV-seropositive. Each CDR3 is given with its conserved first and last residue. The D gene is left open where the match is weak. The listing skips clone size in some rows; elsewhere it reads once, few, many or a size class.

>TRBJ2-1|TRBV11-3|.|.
CASSLEPSSDEQFF
TGTGCCAGCAGCTTAGAGCCTAGTAGCGATGAGCAGTTCTTC
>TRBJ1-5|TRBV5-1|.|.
CASSDSGGDQPQHF
TGCGCCAGCAGCGATTCTGGAGGGGATCAGCCCCAGCATTTT
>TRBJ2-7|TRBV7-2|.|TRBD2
CASSSRLAGGNEQYF
TGTGCCAGCAGCTCCCGACTAGCGGGAGGCAACGAGCAGTACTTC
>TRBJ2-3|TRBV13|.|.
CASSLRGGNTDTQYF
TGTGCCAGCAGTTTAAGGGGGGGCAACACAGATACGCAGTATTTT
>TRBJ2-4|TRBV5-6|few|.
CASSLTGENSQYF
TGTGCCAGCAGCCTGACAGGAGAAAACAGTCAGTACTTC
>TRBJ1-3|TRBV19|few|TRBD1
CASAQQGNANTIYF
TGTGCCAGTGCCCAACAGGGGAATGCAAACACCATATATTTT
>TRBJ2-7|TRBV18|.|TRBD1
CASSPRTGGLYEQYF
TGTGCCAGCTCACCACGAACAGGGGGTTTATACGAGCAGTACTTC
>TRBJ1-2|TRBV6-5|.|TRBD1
CASTYAQGVIYGYTF
TGTGCCAGCACCTATGCACAGGGGGTAATCTATGGCTACACCTTC
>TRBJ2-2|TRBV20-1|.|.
CSARDMGELFF
TGCAGTGCTAGAGATATGGGGGAGCTGTTTTTT
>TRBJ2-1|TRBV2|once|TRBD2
CASSEPRTRGNEQFF
TGTGCCAGCAGTGAACCCCGGACTAGGGGAAATGAGCAGTTCTTC
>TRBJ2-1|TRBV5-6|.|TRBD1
CASSLGQGRDEQFF
TGTGCCAGCAGCTTGGGACAGGGAAGGGATGAGCAGTTCTTC
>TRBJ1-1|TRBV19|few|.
CASSITSNTEAFF
TGTGCCAGTAGTATTACAAGTAACACTGAAGCTTTCTTT
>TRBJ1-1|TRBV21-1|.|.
CASSSRGPEAFF
TGTGCCAGCAGCTCCCGAGGTCCTGAAGCTTTCTTT
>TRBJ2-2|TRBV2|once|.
CAATVGVVPNTGELFF
TGTGCCGCTACCGTAGGAGTTGTCCCGAACACCGGGGAGCTGTTTTTT
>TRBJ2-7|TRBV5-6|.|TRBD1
CASSSTGAEQYF
TGTGCCAGCAGCTCGACAGGGGCCGAGCAGTACTTC
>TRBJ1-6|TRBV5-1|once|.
CASSLASVNNSPLHF
TGCGCCAGCAGCTTGGCATCGGTAAATAATTCACCCCTCCACTTT
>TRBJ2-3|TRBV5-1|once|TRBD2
CASSPLAGGTTDTQYF
TGCGCCAGCAGTCCGCTAGCGGGAGGTACCACAGATACGCAGTATTTT
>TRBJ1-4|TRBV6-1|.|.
CASRLTEKLFF
TGTGCCAGCAGGTTAACAGAAAAACTGTTTTTT
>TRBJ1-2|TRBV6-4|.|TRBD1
CASSEEGGQVYGYTF
TGTGCCAGCAGTGAAGAGGGTGGACAGGTGTATGGCTACACCTTC
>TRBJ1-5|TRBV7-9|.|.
CASSLSQGGQPQHF
TGTGCCAGCAGCTTATCACAGGGCGGTCAGCCCCAGCATTTT
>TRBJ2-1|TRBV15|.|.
CATSSPMLAESSNEQFF
TGTGCCACCAGCAGTCCGATGTTAGCAGAGTCCTCTAATGAGCAGTTCTTC
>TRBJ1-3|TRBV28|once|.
CASSQGGPLASGNTIYF
TGTGCCAGCAGTCAGGGAGGGCCCCTTGCCTCTGGAAACACCATATATTTT
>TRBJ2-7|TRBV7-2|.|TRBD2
CASSQAGGTQSPYEQYF
TGTGCCAGCAGCCAGGCGGGGGGCACCCAAAGTCCCTACGAGCAGTACTTC
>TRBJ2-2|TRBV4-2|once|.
CASSQDRGTGELFF
TGTGCCAGCAGCCAAGACAGGGGAACCGGGGAGCTGTTTTTT
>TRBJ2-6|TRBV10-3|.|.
CAIGGTGANVLTF
TGTGCCATCGGAGGGACTGGGGCCAACGTCCTGACTTTC
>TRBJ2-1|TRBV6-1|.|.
CASSENRALGNEQFF
TGTGCCAGCAGCGAAAACAGGGCTCTGGGCAATGAGCAGTTCTTC
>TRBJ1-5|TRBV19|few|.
CASSTVSNQPQHF
TGTGCCAGTAGTACAGTTAGCAATCAGCCCCAGCATTTT
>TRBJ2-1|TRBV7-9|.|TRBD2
CASSTKLAGGENEQFF
TGTGCCAGCAGCACCAAACTAGCGGGAGGTGAAAATGAGCAGTTCTTC
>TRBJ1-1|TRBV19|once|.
CASRQGGERGEAFF
TGTGCCAGTAGACAAGGGGGGGAACGCGGAGAGGCTTTCTTT
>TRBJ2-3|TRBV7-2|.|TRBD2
CASTPLTSGRRTRTDTQYF
TGTGCCAGCACCCCCTTGACTAGCGGGAGGAGGACCCGCACAGATACGCAGTATTTT
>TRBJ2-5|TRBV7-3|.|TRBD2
CASSPMGLVSGGSETQYF
TGTGCCAGCAGCCCTATGGGTCTAGTTAGCGGGGGCTCAGAGACCCAGTACTTC
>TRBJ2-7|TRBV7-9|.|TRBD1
CASSLGDYWDSSYEQYF
TGTGCCAGCAGCTTGGGCGATTATTGGGACAGCTCGTACGAGCAGTACTTC
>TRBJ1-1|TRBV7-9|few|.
CASSLAGGGDTEAFF
TGTGCCAGCAGCTTAGCTGGGGGAGGGGACACTGAAGCTTTCTTT
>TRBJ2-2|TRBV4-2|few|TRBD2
CASSQAKTSGTGELFF
TGTGCCAGCAGCCAAGCTAAGACTAGCGGCACCGGGGAGCTGTTTTTT
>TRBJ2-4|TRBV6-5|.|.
CASSDPRRGNSQYF
TGTGCCAGCAGTGACCCCCGTCGAGGGAACAGTCAGTACTTC
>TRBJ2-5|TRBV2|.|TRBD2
CASMGSGKETQYF
TGTGCCAGCATGGGTAGCGGGAAAGAGACCCAGTACTTC
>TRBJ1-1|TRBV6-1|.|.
CASGEVHLYERAFF
TGTGCCAGCGGAGAGGTACACCTATATGAGAGGGCTTTCTTT
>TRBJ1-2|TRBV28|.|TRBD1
CASTRQGVYGYTF
TGTGCCAGCACTCGACAGGGTGTCTATGGCTACACCTTC
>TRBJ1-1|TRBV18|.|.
CASSETGAANTEAFF
TGTGCCAGCTCAGAGACAGGAGCAGCGAACACTGAAGCTTTCTTT
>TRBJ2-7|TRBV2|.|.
CASSVQQGSGSEQYF
TGTGCCAGCAGTGTCCAACAGGGTTCGGGTTCTGAGCAGTACTTC
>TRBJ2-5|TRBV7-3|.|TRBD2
CASSRGTSGSETQYF
TGTGCCAGCAGCCGAGGGACTAGCGGGTCAGAGACCCAGTACTTC
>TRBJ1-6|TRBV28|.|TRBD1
CASRKDRANSPLHF
TGTGCCAGCAGGAAGGACAGGGCGAATTCACCCCTCCACTTT
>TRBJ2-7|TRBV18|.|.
CASSPEIGQNYEQYF
TGTGCCAGCTCACCAGAAATTGGACAAAATTACGAGCAGTACTTC
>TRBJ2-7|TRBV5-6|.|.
CASSLETAPSYEQYF
TGTGCCAGCAGCTTGGAAACAGCTCCTTCTTACGAGCAGTACTTC
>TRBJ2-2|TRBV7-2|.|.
CASSLESGELFF
TGTGCCAGCAGCTTAGAGAGCGGGGAGCTGTTTTTT
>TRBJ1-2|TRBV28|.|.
CASSLTGNYGYTF
TGTGCCAGCAGTTTAACAGGGAACTATGGCTACACCTTC
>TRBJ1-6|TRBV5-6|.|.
CASSEDLNRRDQNSPLHF
TGTGCCAGCAGCGAGGACTTAAACAGGAGGGACCAAAATTCACCCCTCCACTTT
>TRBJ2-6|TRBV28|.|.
CASRGGSGANVLTF
TGTGCCAGCAGAGGGGGCTCTGGGGCCAACGTCCTGACTTTC
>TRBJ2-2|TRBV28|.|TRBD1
CASSFGTGDTGELFF
TGTGCCAGCAGTTTCGGGACAGGGGACACCGGGGAGCTGTTTTTT